This note documents a single T cell receptor beta chain sequence. The data belong to a study of shared T cell receptors in the human thymus. Repertoires were generated with immunoSEQ multiplex PCR, while TCRdb's copy carries only in-frame clones and drops some. The table shows roughly 500,000 clones, with approximately 80% occurring only once. Between the trimmed V and J ends, which lost 4 bases and 4 bases, there was a span of 14 bases. The length of the CDR3 is 15 residues. Per germline, CDR1 LGHNA and CDR2 YSLEER. This sample also appeared in a second study, on human thymus T cells. That paper states: The thymus tissue came from resections taken during corrective heart surgery. Related reports documented highly overlapping thymic repertoires among unrelated individuals.

The TCR was taken from a boy under two years old with a congenital heart defect. Sequencing was done on a sample of thymocytes. The chain combines TRBV4-3 with TRBJ2-1; perhaps TRBD2 as D (7 bases). The CDR3 spells CASSPKGGDYNEQFF. CDR3 coding DNA: TGCGCCAGCAGCCCCAAGGGGGGGGATTACAATGAGCAGTTCTTC.